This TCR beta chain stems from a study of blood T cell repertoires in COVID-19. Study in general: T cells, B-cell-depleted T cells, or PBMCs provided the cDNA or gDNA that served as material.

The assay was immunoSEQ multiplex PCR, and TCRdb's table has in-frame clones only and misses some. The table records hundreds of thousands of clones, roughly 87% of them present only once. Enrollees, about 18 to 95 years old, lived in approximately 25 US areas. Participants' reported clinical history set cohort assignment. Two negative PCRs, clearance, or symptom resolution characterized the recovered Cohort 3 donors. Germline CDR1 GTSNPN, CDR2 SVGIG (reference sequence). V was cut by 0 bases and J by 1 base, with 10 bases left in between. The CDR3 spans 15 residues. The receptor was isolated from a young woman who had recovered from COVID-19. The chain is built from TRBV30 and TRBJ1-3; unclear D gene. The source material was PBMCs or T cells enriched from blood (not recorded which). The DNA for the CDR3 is TGTGCCTGGAGTGTGGGAGCGACTTCTGGAAACACCATATATTTT. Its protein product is CAWSVGATSGNTIYF.